The 5 T cell receptor beta chains in this list originate from one sample, sequenced in a study of blood T cells in healthy people across ages (dated by TCRdb to 2014 to 2015). Libraries were constructed by 5' RACE. These reads were obtained on an Illumina HiSeq 2500. A second PCR of roughly 6 to 11 cycles was run with a J-beta primer mix and a sample-barcoded 5' primer. TCRdb took the public reads, trimmed them with fastp at Q25, ran MiXCR for clone calling and kept in-frame beta chains. Every entry covers one CDR3 protein and lists the most common genes and DNA from its rows. The sample data list 600,000 or so distinct CDR3 sequences, and 25% to 35% of these were observed just once. 15% to 19% of the sample is taken by the ten largest. Sequenced: blood. These receptors all come from a woman older than 75 in good health.

On this clonotype: One end of the junction fails to match germline, which may point to a read error. The chain links TRBV11-1 to TRBJ2-5, with 9 bases fitting TRBD2. This CDR3 is built from 22 residues. Germline V gene lookup returns CDR1 SGHAT and CDR2 FQDESV (reference sequence). Written as DNA, the CDR3 is TGTGCCAGCAGCTTAGGCCGGAGTAGCGGGGGTGTTCGTCGGATTATCGAAGGGACCCAATACTTC. This codes for CASSLGRSSGGVRRIIEGTQYF. Using reference TRBV11-1 and TRBJ2-5 for the parts outside the CDR3, the full variable domain is EAEVAQSPRYKITEKSQAVAFWCDPISGHATLYWYRQILGQGPELLVQFQDESVVDDSQLPKDRFSAERLKGVDSTLKIQPAELGDSAMYLCASSLGRSSGGVRRIIEGTQYFGPGTRLLVL.

The rearrangement uses TRBV20-1 and TRBJ2-3; no definite D call. The germline CDR1 and CDR2 sequences are DFQATT and SNEGSKA (reference sequence). Trimming removed 2 bases at V and 0 bases at J, with 12 bases between. This CDR3 comprises 15 residues. The CDR3 loop is CSARQIGSSTDTQYF. In DNA form, the CDR3 reads TGCAGTGCTAGACAAATTGGGTCTAGCACAGATACGCAGTATTTT.

This clonotype was counted many times. This chain joins TRBV16 and TRBJ2-1; a weak D match, TRBD1 (6 bases). The length of the CDR3 is 15 residues. The V gene's germline CDR1 is KGHSY and CDR2 FQNENV. V lost 4 bases and J 5 bases, leaving 15 bases between the germline ends. CDR3 coding DNA: TGTGCCAGCAGCCCAACGTGGGGGCTAAACAATGAGCAGTTCTTC. Translated, it gives CASSPTWGLNNEQFF.

This clonotype was picked up many times. In nucleotides, the CDR3 is TGCAGCGTTGAAGAAGGGGGGGGAGGGACCCAGTACTTC. This sequence encodes CSVEEGGGGTQYF. J is TRBJ2-5 and V is TRBV29-1, with D possibly matching TRBD2 (7 bases). CDR3 length: 13 amino acids. Per the germline V gene, CDR1 is SQVTM and CDR2 is ANQGSEA. The V end lost 0 bases, the J end lost 7 bases, and 12 bases lay between the germline ends.

This clonotype was observed a few times. The rearrangement joins TRBV7-9 to TRBJ1-2, with a weak D call TRBD1 (6 bases). The CDR3 length is 13 residues. Germline assignment: CDR1 SEHNR and CDR2 FQNEAQ (reference sequence). Trimming pared 5 bases from V and 5 bases from J, leaving 12 bases between. The CDR3 here is CASSPIQGYGYTF. The CDR3 DNA is TGTGCCAGCAGCCCCATCCAGGGGTATGGCTACACCTTC.